This T cell receptor beta chain was documented in a study of CXCR3-negative and CXCR3-positive naive CD8 T cells. Regarding the study as a whole: For memory CD8+ cells diversity was much lower, but both naive subsets had comparably high diversity.

A word on this clonotype: Its antigen is undetermined.

This CDR3 has 15 residues. Germline assignment: CDR1 SGHTA and CDR2 FQGNSA. UMI-tagged TRB cDNA libraries were built via 5' RACE. Reprocessing the 5' RACE reads, TCRdb reports a single entry for every CDR3 protein and omits DNA. The table for this sample gives tens of thousands of distinct CDR3 sequences. The J gene is TRBJ2-1, the V gene TRBV7-2; TCRdb gives TRBD1 as the D gene, but with no DNA this cannot be confirmed. What was sequenced was memory CD8+ T cells from blood. This clonotype was obtained from a human donor in good health. Some clones in this sample may be carry-over from other donors' samples. This chain's CDR3 is CASSSRTGDYNEQFF.